The 6 T cell receptor beta chains listed next were all sequenced from one sample in a study of cytomegalovirus exposure and HLA in healthy donors. PCR amplification relied on 60 Vbeta primers (plus 13 Jbeta primers). Libraries were prepared by immunoSEQ multiplex PCR; TCRdb keeps only in-frame clonotypes and omits some of them. Of 170,000 or so clones listed, 65% to 85% are singletons. The sample was PBMCs. These TCRs come from a male donor in good health and CMV-seropositive.

The V call is TRBV27, the J call TRBJ2-7; TRBD1 matches 9 bases. V lost 4 bases and J lost 0; bases outside the gene matches: 7. There are 16 residues in the CDR3. CDR1 and CDR2 from the germline V gene are MNHEY and SMNVEV (reference sequence). CDR3 DNA sequence: TGTGCCAGCAGTTACCGGGACAGGGAAGGCTCCTACGAGCAGTACTTC. It translates to CASSYRDREGSYEQYF.

The count of this clone is one. V is TRBV10-3 and J is TRBJ1-2, with 7 nucleotides matching TRBD1. The CDR3 is 13 residues long. Unmatched junction bases numbered 7, after V lost 4 bases and J lost 8 bases. Germline-derived CDR1 and CDR2 are ENHRY and SYGVKD. CDR3: CAISATGKKGYTF. CDR3 sequence (DNA): TGTGCCATCAGTGCGACAGGGAAGAAGGGCTACACCTTC.

This clone was found once. CDR3: CASSLGANSNQPQHF. In DNA, the CDR3 is TGCGCCAGCAGCTTGGGTGCTAATAGCAATCAGCCCCAGCATTTT. This chain links TRBV5-1 with TRBJ1-5, with D unresolved. The germline V and J ends were trimmed by 0 bases and 0 bases, with 7 bases remaining between them. The CDR3 has 15 amino acids. CDR1 SGHRS and CDR2 YFSETQ come from the germline V gene.

V usage is TRBV20-1 and J usage is TRBJ2-5, with a weak D call TRBD2 (5 bases). The V gene lost 4 bases and the J gene lost 5 bases, with 8 bases spanning the gap. Germline V gene sequence: CDR1 DFQATT, CDR2 SNEGSKA (reference sequence). This CDR3 is 11 amino acids long. DNA for the CDR3: TGCAGTGCTACTCGAGGGGAGACCCAGTACTTC. Protein sequence: CSATRGETQYF.

The chain employs TRBV9 and TRBJ2-1, with D perhaps matching TRBD2 (5 bases). CDR3 size: 15 residues. V gave up 0 bases and J gave up 5 bases, with 12 bases separating them. Germline values: CDR1 SGDLS, CDR2 YYNGEE. This CDR3 is CASSVGPLEDNEQFF. The DNA for the CDR3 is TGTGCCAGCAGCGTAGGACCCTTGGAGGACAATGAGCAGTTCTTC.

The genes are TRBV6-6 and TRBJ1-2, with D unclear. The V end was cut by 2 bases, the J end by 8 bases, with 15 bases between. The CDR3 length is 14 residues. Germline V lookup: CDR1 MNHNY, CDR2 SVGAGI (reference sequence). The CDR3, as DNA: TGTGCCAGCAGTTACACCTCAACCTGGCTGGGCTACACCTTC. As protein: CASSYTSTWLGYTF.